This T cell receptor (beta chain) was documented in a study of regulatory T cells in long-lasting Graves disease. Time point in this sample: persistent/refractory GD, antithyroid drugs over 5 years with positive TRAb. PBMC-extracted RNA yielded the TCR library. The sample holds many counts of this clonotype. Construction of the TCR beta libraries employed iRepertoire HTBI primers in conjunction with Arm-PCR of CDR3 regions. TCRdb reanalysed the multiplex PCR reads using MiXCR and keeps one entry per CDR3 protein. The repertoire holds 300,000 to 500,000 distinct CDR3 sequences, with around 21% as singletons. Trimming left V 1 base short and J 2 bases short, with 11 bases between. This CDR3 contains 15 residues. Per germline, CDR1 MDHEN and CDR2 SYDVKM.

The source is a female donor with Graves disease. The sample was peripheral blood mononuclear cells (PBMCs), taken when the disease was refractory, from a patient treated with antithyroid drugs. The chain employs TRBV28 and TRBJ2-5; a possible D gene is TRBD1 (5 bases). The CDR3 bases are TGTGCCAGCAGTTTATCCCCAGGGTTTCAAGAGACCCAGTACTTC. Its translation is CASSLSPGFQETQYF.